This T cell receptor beta chain is drawn from a study of shared clonotypes between healthy human individuals. CDR3 length: 14 residues. CDR1 SGHNT and CDR2 YYREEE come from the germline V gene (reference sequence). V was clipped by 1 base and J by 9 bases, with 17 bases between them. Findings and caveats of the study: Sorted-subset samples were not fully sequenced, rarefaction indicated.

TCRdb's copy holds only in-frame clones and misses some; the assay was immunoSEQ multiplex PCR. The sample lists around 2,000,000 clones; about 93% were seen once. Regarding this clone: The antigen remains unidentified.

CD45RO-negative CD8 cells positively selected for CCR7 made up the naive population, which excluded terminally differentiated effector memory CD45RA+ cells. The clonotype originates from a man in his late teens or twenties in good health. Some clones in this sample may be carry-over from other donors' samples. The specimen was naive CD8+ T cells from PBMCs. The rearrangement joins TRBV5-4 to TRBJ2-7, with D maybe TRBD1 (6 bases). CDR3 loop: CASSLRGTSTRQYF. The CDR3 nucleotides read TGTGCCAGCAGCTTGAGGGGGACCTCAACACGGCAGTACTTC.